This T cell receptor beta chain was identified during a study of pediatric ulcerative colitis. Points from the study as a whole: Repertoires came from total lymphocyte DNA, so rare subsets like regulatory T cells may be missed.

Clones were sequenced by immunoSEQ multiplex PCR, and TCRdb holds only the in-frame ones, with some missing. Found here are about 64,000 clones, 77% of them singletons; the top ten hold around 5.2%. Worth noting for this clone: What it binds is not known.

Looked up from germline, CDR1 is MNHNY and CDR2 is SVGAGI (reference sequence). The J segment lost 5 bases and the V segment lost 6 bases, leaving 13 bases of the junction unmatched. The CDR3 runs 16 residues. The chain has TRBV6-6 and TRBJ1-1; 9 nucleotides agree with TRBD1. Sequencing was performed on blood. The receptor was isolated from a boy aged 5-17 years with moderate ulcerative colitis. CDR3 DNA sequence: TGTGCCAGCAGGAGGGACAGGGATCGCAGTCGGACTGAAGCTTTCTTT. Translation: CASRRDRDRSRTEAFF.